This T cell receptor beta chain was recorded in a study of blood T cell repertoires in COVID-19. Looking at the study overall: Nucleic acid was either cDNA or gDNA, and it came from T cells, B-cell-depleted T cells, or PBMCs.

TCRdb's copy holds only in-frame clones and misses some; the assay was immunoSEQ multiplex PCR. The data contain 150,000 to 250,000 clones, just under 85% of them seen just once; the ten biggest clones take up about 6.9%. With V trimmed by 4 bases and J by 4 bases, 3 bases remained unmatched. The CDR3 has 13 residues. Germline values: CDR1 MDHEN, CDR2 SYDVKM. This receptor was obtained from a human donor with acute or convalescent COVID-19. The donor label of this sample is uncertain. This sequence joins TRBV28 and TRBJ2-7, with 8 nucleotides matching TRBD2. Material: peripheral blood. The CDR3 spells CASSSSGRYEQYF. Here the CDR3 DNA reads TGTGCCAGCAGTTCAAGCGGGAGATACGAGCAGTACTTC.